Listed here are 10 T cell receptor beta chains from one sample, sequenced in a study of neoadjuvant nivolumab and ipilimumab in lung cancer (dated by TCRdb to about 2020). The receptor library was made with the immunoSEQ multiplex PCR assay. TCRdb carries this immuneACCESS record with in-frame sequences only. Its versions omit some clonotypes, under half of them owing to an unresolved V gene in the studies checked, with the rest unexplained. Present in this sample are 40,000 to 60,000 clones, 80% to 90% of which were seen just once. The top ten constitute approximately 3.7% of the sample. This specimen's time point label, per the study, means: pretherapy, before neoadjuvant immune checkpoint inhibitors. Sequencing used blood, obtained before neoadjuvant nivolumab, alone or with ipilimumab. These receptor sequences come from an adult with non-small cell lung cancer. Some clones in this sample may be carry-over from other donors' samples.

The V gene is TRBV5-4, the J gene TRBJ2-2; possibly TRBD2 for D (6 bases). Per the germline V gene, CDR1 is SGHNT and CDR2 is YYREEE (reference sequence). The CDR3 runs 16 residues. The V gene lost 5 bases and the J gene lost 2 bases, with 16 bases spanning the gap. CDR3 sequence reads: CASRTAIGGNTGELFF. CDR3 DNA sequence: TGTGCCAGCAGGACAGCCATCGGGGGTAACACCGGGGAGCTGTTTTTT.

The chain carries TRBV9 and TRBJ2-1; D unresolved. Germline V gene data show CDR1 as SGDLS and CDR2 as YYNGEE. This CDR3 is 16 amino acids long. Trimming removed 4 bases at V and 0 bases at J, with 14 bases between. CDR3 loop: CASSPVAASSYNEQFF. CDR3 DNA sequence: TGTGCCAGCAGCCCAGTAGCCGCCAGCTCCTACAATGAGCAGTTCTTC.

The chain carries TRBV20-1 and TRBJ2-7; 8 bases are a match to TRBD2. Losses at the gene ends were 6 bases for V and 7 bases for J; bases not matched to a gene: 5. Germline V gives CDR1 DFQATT, CDR2 SNEGSKA (reference sequence). CDR3 length: 11 residues. The DNA for the CDR3 is TGCAGTGCCGGACGGGGGGGGGAGCAGTACTTC. Translation gives CSAGRGGEQYF.

The chain is built from TRBV18 and TRBJ2-5, with 7 bases aligning to TRBD1. The CDR3 is 15 amino acids. V was clipped by 2 bases and J by 4 bases; unmatched bases: 7. Per the germline V gene, CDR1 is KGHSH and CDR2 is LQKENI. This CDR3 reads CASSPNQGVGETQYF. CDR3 sequence (DNA): TGTGCCAGCTCACCAAACCAGGGGGTAGGAGAGACCCAGTACTTC. The whole variable domain, filled in from reference TRBV18 and TRBJ2-5, reads NAGVMQNPRHLVRRRGQEARLRCSPMKGHSHVYWYRQLPEEGLKFMVYLQKENIIDESGMPKERFSAEFPKEGPSILRIQQVVRGDSAAYFCASSPNQGVGETQYFGPGTRLLVL.

The genes are TRBV18 and TRBJ1-5, with D uncertain. Trimming cost V 6 bases and J 2 bases, with 14 bases left between them. This CDR3 is built from 15 residues. Germline loops: CDR1 KGHSH, CDR2 LQKENI. CDR3 bases: TGTGCCAGCTCGCTCAACAGTGATGGCAATCAGCCCCAGCATTTT. This translates into CASSLNSDGNQPQHF. The full variable domain, completed using reference TRBV18 and TRBJ1-5, is NAGVMQNPRHLVRRRGQEARLRCSPMKGHSHVYWYRQLPEEGLKFMVYLQKENIIDESGMPKERFSAEFPKEGPSILRIQQVVRGDSAAYFCASSLNSDGNQPQHFGDGTRLSIL.

With regard to this clone: A read error may produce the germline difference seen at one junction end. In DNA, the CDR3 is TGCGCCAGCAGCCAAGATGGGTTCTCTGGGGCCAACGTCCTGACTTTC. It is translated as CASSQDGFSGANVLTF. V is TRBV5-4 and J is TRBJ2-6; no clear D. CDR1 is SGHNT, CDR2 YYREEE, per germline (reference sequence). CDR3 length: 16 residues.

The rearrangement joins TRBV4-3 to TRBJ1-2, with a tentative D call TRBD1 (5 bases). CDR3 length: 15 amino acids. Germline CDR1 LGHNA, CDR2 YSLEER. Trimming shortened V by 1 base and J by 8 bases, and 17 bases separated the two germline ends. The CDR3 sequence: CASSQAGRAAWGYTF. CDR3 sequence (DNA): TGCGCCAGCAGCCAAGCGGGCAGGGCGGCTTGGGGCTACACCTTC.

This chain connects TRBV19 to TRBJ2-7; tentative D call: TRBD1 (6 bases). This CDR3 comprises 17 residues. V shed 0 bases and J shed 6 bases, with 21 bases lying between them. Germline CDR1 and CDR2: LNHDA and SQIVND (reference sequence). The CDR3 DNA sequence: TGTGCCAGTAGTATAGACCTGGCGAACAGGGCGGTTGGCGAGCAGTACTTC. Translating gives CASSIDLANRAVGEQYF.

V and J are TRBV4-1 and TRBJ2-3, with 13 bases matching TRBD2. The junction had 4 bases not matched to a gene; V was cut back by 4 bases and J by 3 bases. This CDR3 spans 16 amino acids. Germline CDR1 is MGHRA and CDR2 is YSYEKL. CDR3 nucleotides: TGCGCCAGCAGCCTCGGGACTAGCGGGACAACAGATACGCAGTATTTT. It specifies CASSLGTSGTTDTQYF.

The rearrangement links TRBV11-1 to TRBJ1-2; D remains unclear. The CDR3 has 14 amino acids. The germline CDR1 and CDR2 sequences are SGHAT and FQDESV (reference sequence). Trimming took off 5 bases at V and 7 bases at J, with 17 bases between the two ends. CDR3 sequence: CASSTQSNSIGYTF. Written as DNA, the CDR3 is TGTGCCAGCAGCACCCAATCTAACAGCATTGGCTACACCTTC.